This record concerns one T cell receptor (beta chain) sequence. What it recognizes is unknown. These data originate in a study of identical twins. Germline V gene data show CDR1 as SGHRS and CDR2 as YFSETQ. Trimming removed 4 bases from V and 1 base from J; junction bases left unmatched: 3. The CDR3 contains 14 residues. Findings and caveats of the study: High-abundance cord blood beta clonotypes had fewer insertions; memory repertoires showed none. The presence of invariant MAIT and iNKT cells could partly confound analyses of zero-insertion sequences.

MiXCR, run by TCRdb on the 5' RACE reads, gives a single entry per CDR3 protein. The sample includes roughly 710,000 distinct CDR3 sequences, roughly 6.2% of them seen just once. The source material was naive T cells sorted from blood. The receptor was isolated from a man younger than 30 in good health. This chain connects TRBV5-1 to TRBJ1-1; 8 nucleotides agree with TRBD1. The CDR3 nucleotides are TGCGCCAGCAGCGACGGGACAGGGAACACTGAAGCTTTCTTT. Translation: CASSDGTGNTEAFF.